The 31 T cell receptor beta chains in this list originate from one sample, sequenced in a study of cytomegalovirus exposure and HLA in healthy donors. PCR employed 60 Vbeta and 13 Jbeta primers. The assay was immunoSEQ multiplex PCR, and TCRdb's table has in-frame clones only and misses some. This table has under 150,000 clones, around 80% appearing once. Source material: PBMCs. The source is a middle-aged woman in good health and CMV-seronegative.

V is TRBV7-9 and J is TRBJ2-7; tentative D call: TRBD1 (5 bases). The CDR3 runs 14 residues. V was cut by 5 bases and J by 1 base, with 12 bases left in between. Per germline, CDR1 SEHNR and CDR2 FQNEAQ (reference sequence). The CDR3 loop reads CASSRQTDSYEQYF. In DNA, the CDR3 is TGTGCCAGCAGCCGCCAGACAGATTCCTACGAGCAGTACTTC.

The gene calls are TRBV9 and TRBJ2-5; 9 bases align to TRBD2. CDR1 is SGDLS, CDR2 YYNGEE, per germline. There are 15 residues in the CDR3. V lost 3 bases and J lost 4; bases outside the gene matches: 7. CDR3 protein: CASSAGTSTRETQYF. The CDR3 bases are TGTGCCAGCAGCGCCGGGACTAGCACTCGAGAGACCCAGTACTTC.

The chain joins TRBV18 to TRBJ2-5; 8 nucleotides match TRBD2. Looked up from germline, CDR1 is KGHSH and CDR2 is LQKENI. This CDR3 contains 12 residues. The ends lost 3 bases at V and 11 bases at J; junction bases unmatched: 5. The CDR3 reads CASSPPGGEQYF. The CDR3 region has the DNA TGTGCCAGCTCACCTCCCGGGGGGGAGCAGTACTTC.

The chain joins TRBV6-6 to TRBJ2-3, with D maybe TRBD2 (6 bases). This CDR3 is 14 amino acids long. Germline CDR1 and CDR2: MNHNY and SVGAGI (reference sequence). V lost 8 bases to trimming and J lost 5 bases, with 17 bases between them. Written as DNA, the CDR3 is TGTGCCAGCTCTTATTCGGGGGTACAAGATACGCAGTATTTT. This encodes CASSYSGVQDTQYF.

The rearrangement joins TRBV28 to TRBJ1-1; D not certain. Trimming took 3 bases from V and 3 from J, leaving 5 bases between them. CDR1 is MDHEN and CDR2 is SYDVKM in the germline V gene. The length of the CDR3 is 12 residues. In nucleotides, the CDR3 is TGTGCCAGCAGTTTGTGGCACACTGAAGCTTTCTTT. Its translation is CASSLWHTEAFF.

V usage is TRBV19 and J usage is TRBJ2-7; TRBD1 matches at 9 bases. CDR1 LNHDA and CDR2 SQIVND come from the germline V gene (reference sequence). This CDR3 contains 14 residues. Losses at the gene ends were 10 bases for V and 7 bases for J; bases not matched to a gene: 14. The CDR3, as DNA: TGTGCCAAAAACCGGACAGGGGTTTCGGGAGAGCAGTACTTC. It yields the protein CAKNRTGVSGEQYF.

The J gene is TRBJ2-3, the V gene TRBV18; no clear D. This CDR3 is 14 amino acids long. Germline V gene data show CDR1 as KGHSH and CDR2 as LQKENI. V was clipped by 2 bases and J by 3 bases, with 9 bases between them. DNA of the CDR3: TGTGCCAGCTCACCATCCTCAGGTACAGATACGCAGTATTTT. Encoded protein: CASSPSSGTDTQYF.

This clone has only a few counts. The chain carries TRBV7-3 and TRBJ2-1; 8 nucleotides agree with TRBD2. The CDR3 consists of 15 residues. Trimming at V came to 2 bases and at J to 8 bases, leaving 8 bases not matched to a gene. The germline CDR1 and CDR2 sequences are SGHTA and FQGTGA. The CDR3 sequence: CASSLGSGLAHEQFF. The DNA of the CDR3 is TGTGCCAGCAGCTTAGGATCTGGACTAGCACATGAGCAGTTCTTC.

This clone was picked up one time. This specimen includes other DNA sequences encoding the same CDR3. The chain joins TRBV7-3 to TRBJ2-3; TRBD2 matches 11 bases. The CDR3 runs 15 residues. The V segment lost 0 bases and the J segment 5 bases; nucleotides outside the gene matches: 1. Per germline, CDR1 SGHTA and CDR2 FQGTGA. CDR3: CASSLTSGRGDTQYF. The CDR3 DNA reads TGTGCCAGCAGCTTAACTAGCGGGAGGGGAGATACGCAGTATTTT.

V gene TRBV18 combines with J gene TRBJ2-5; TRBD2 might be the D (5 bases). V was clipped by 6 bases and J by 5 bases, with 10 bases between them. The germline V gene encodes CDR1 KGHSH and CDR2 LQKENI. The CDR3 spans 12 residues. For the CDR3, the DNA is TGTGCCAGCTCCCTCGGGAAGGAGACCCAGTACTTC. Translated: CASSLGKETQYF.

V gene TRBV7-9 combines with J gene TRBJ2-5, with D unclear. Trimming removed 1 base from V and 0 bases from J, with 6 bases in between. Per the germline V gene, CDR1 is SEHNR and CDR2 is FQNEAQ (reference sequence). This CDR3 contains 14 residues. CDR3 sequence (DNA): TGTGCCAGCAGCTTAGACGCGTACCAAGAGACCCAGTACTTC. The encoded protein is CASSLDAYQETQYF.

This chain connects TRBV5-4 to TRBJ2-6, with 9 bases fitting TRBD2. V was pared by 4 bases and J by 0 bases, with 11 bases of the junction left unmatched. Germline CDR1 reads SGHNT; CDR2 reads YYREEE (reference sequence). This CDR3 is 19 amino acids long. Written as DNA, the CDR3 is TGTGCCAGCAGCCGCGGGGGGGTAGCGGGTTACTCTGGGGCCAACGTCCTGACTTTC. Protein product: CASSRGGVAGYSGANVLTF. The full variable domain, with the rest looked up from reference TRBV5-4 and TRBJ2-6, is ETGVTQSPTHLIKTRGQQVTLRCSSQSGHNTVSWYQQALGQGPQFIFQYYREEENGRGNFPPRFSGLQFPNYSSELNVNALELDDSALYLCASSRGGVAGYSGANVLTFGAGSRLTVL.

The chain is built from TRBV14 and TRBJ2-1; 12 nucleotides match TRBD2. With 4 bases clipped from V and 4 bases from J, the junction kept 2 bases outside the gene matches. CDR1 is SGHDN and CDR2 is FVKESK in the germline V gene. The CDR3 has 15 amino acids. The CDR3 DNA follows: TGTGCCAGCAGCCGCGGGACTAGCGGGTACAATGAGCAGTTCTTC. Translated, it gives CASSRGTSGYNEQFF. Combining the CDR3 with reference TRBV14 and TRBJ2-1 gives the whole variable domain EAGVTQFPSHSVIEKGQTVTLRCDPISGHDNLYWYRRVMGKEIKFLLHFVKESKQDESGMPNNRFLAERTGGTYSTLKVQPAELEDSGVYFCASSRGTSGYNEQFFGPGTRLTVL.

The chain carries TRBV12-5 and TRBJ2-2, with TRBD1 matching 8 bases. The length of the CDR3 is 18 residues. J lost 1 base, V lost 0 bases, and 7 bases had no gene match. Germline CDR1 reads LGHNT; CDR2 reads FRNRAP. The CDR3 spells CASGLVRPDRGNTGELFF. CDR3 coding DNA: TGTGCTAGTGGTTTGGTCCGGCCCGACAGGGGGAACACCGGGGAGCTGTTTTTT. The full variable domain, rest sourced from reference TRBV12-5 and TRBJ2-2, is DARVTQTPRHKVTEMGQEVTMRCQPILGHNTVFWYRQTMMQGLELLAYFRNRAPLDDSGMPKDRFSAEMPDATLATLKIQPSEPRDSAVYFCASGLVRPDRGNTGELFFGEGSRLTVL.

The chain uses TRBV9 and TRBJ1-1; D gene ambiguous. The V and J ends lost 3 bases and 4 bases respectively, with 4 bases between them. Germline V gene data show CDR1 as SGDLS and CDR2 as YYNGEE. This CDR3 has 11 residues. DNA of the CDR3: TGTGCCAGCAGCGCGGGCACTGAAGCTTTCTTT. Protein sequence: CASSAGTEAFF.

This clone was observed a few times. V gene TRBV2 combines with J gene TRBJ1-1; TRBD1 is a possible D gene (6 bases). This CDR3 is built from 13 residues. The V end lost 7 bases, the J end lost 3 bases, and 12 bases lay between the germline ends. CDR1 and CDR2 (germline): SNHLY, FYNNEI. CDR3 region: CASIQGPDTEAFF. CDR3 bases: TGTGCCAGCATTCAGGGGCCGGACACTGAAGCTTTCTTT.

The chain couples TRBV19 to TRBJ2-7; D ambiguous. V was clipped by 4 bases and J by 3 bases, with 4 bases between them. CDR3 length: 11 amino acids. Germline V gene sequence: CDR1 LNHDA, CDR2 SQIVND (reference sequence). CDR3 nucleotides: TGTGCCAGTAGTACGTACTACGAGCAGTACTTC. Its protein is CASSTYYEQYF.

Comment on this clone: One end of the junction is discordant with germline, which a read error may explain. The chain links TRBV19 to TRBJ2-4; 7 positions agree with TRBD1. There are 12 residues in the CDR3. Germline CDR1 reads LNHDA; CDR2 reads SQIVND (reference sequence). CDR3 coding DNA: TGTGCCAGTAGTCCATCGGACAGGAGCGAGGACTTC. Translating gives CASSPSDRSEDF.

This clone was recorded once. In DNA form, the CDR3 reads TGTGCCAGCAGCTTCGCCGGGACAGGGCATACTGAAGCTTTCTTT. Residues: CASSFAGTGHTEAFF. J is TRBJ1-1 and V is TRBV5-8; TRBD1 matches at 9 bases. Germline CDR1 is SGHTS and CDR2 is YDEGEE. The CDR3 is made up of 15 amino acids. V shed 2 bases, J shed 5 bases, and the junction held 7 bases outside the gene matches.

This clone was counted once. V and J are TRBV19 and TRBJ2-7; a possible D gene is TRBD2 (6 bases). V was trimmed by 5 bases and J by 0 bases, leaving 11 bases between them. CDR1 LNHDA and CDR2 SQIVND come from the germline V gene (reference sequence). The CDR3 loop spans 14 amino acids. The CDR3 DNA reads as TGTGCCAGTAGTGTGGACTATTACTCCTACGAGCAGTACTTC. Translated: CASSVDYYSYEQYF.

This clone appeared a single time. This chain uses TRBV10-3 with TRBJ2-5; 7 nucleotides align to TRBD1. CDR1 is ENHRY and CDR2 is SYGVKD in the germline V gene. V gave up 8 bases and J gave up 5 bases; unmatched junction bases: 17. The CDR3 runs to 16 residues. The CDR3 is CAIAPEGGPGTETQYF. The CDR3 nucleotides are TGTGCCATCGCCCCGGAAGGGGGCCCAGGGACGGAGACCCAGTACTTC.

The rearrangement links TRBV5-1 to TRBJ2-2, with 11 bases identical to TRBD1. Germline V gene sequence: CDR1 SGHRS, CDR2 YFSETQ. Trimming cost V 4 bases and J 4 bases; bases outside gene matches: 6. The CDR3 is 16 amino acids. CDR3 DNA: TGCGCCAGCAGCCCGATCGGGACAGGGGGCACCGGGGAGCTGTTTTTT. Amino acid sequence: CASSPIGTGGTGELFF.

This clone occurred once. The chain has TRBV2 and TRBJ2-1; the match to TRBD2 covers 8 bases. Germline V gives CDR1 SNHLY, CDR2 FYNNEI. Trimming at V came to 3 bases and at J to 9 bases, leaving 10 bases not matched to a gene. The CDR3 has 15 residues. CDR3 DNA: TGTGCCAGCAGTGATAGAGGACAGCGGGGGATTGAGCAGTTCTTC. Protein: CASSDRGQRGIEQFF. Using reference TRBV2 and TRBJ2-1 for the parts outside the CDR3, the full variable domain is EPEVTQTPSHQVTQMGQEVILRCVPISNHLYFYWYRQILGQKVEFLVSFYNNEISEKSEIFDDQFSVERPDGSNFTLKIRSTKLEDSAMYFCASSDRGQRGIEQFFGPGTRLTVL.

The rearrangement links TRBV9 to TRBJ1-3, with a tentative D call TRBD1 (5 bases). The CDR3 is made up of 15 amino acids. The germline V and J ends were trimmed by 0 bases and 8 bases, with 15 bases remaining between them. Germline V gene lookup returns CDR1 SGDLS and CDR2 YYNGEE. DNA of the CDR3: TGTGCCAGCAGCGTAGACAGTTCGGGGGTCTACACCATATATTTT. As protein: CASSVDSSGVYTIYF.

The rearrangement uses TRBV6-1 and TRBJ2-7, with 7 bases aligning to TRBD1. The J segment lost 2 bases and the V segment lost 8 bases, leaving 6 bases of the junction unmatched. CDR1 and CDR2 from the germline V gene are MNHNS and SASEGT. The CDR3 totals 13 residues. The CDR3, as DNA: TGTGCCAGCTTGGCCGGGACAGCCTACGAGCAGTACTTC. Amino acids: CASLAGTAYEQYF.

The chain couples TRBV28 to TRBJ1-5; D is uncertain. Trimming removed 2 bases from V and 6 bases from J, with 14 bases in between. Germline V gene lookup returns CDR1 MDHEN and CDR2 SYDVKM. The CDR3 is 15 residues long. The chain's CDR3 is CASSLRFGEGQPQHF. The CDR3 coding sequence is TGTGCCAGCAGTTTAAGATTCGGGGAGGGTCAGCCCCAGCATTTT.

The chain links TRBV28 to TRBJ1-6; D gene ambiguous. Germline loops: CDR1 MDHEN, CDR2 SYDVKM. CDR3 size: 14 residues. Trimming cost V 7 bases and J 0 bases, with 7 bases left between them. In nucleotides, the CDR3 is TGTGCCAGCACACGTAGCTCCTATAATTCACCCCTCCACTTT. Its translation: CASTRSSYNSPLHF.

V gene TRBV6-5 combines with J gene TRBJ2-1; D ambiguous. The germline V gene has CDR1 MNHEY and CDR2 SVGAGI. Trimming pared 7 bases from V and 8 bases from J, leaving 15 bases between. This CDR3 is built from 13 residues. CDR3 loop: CASKRGESHEQFF. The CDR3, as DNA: TGTGCCAGCAAAAGAGGCGAGAGCCATGAGCAGTTCTTC.

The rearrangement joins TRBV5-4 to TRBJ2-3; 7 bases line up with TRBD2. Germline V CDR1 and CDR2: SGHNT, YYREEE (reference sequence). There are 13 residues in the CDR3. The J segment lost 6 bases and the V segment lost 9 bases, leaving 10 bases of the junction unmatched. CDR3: CATRREGRDTQYF. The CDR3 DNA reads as TGTGCCACCAGGAGGGAGGGGAGGGATACGCAGTATTTT.

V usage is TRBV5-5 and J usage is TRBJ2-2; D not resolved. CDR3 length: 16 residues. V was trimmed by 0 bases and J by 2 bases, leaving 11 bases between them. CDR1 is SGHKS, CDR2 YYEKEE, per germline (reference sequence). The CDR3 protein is CASSLASTANTGELFF. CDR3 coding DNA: TGTGCCAGCAGCTTGGCTTCTACAGCAAACACCGGGGAGCTGTTTTTT.

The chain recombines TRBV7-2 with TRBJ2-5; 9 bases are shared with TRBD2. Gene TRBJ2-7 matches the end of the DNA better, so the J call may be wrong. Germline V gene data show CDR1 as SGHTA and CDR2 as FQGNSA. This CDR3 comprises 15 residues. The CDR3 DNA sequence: TGTGCCAGCAGCTTAGTAGCGGGAGTTGTCTACGAGCAGTACTTC. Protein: CASSLVAGVVYEQYF.